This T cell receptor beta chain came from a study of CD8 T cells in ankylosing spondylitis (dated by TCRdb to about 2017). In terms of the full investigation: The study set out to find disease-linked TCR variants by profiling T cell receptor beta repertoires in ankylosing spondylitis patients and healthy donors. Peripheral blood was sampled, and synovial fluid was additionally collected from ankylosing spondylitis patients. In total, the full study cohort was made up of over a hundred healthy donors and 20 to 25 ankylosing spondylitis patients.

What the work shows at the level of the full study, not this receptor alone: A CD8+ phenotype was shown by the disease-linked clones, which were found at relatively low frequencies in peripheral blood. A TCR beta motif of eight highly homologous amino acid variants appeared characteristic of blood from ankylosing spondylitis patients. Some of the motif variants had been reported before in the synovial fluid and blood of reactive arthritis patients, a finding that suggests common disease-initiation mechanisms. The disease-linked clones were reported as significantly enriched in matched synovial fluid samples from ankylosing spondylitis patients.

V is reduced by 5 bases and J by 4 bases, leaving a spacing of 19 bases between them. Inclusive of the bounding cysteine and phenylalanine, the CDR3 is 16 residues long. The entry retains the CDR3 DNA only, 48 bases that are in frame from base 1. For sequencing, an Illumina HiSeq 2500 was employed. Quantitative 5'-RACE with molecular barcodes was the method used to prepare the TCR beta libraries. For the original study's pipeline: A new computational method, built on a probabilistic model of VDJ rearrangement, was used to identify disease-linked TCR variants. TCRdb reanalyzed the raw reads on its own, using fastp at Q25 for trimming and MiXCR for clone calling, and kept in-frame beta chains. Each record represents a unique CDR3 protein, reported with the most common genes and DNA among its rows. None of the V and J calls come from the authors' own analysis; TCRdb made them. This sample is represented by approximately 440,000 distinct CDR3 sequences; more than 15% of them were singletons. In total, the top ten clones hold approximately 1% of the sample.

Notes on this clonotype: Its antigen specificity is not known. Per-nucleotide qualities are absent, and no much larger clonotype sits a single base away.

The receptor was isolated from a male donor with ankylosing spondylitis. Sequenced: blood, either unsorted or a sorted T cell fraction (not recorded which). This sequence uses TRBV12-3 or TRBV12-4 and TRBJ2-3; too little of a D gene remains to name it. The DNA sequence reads TGTGCCAGCAGTCCCGGATCCAAACCGTTTTCAGATACGCAGTATTTT. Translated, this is CASSPGSKPFSDTQYF.